A single sample is the source of the 7 T cell receptor beta chains below, sequenced in a study of identical twins (dated by TCRdb to about 2016). Libraries came from 5' RACE. The run used an Illumina HiSeq 2000. Clones were called with MiXCR by TCRdb after fastp trimmed the public reads at Q25, and only in-frame beta chains were retained. A single entry per CDR3 protein holds the most common genes and DNA from its merged rows. The sample contains about 890,000 distinct CDR3 sequences, approximately 13% of them found a single time. The ten largest make up around 1.6% of the sample. The same specimen was also included in a second study, on yellow fever vaccine responses in identical twins.

Material: PBMCs. These receptors were taken from a woman between 18 and 29 years old in good health.

This sequence joins TRBV6-2 or TRBV6-3 and TRBJ1-3; D is undetermined. Germline V gene sequence: CDR1 MNHEY, CDR2 SVGEGT. V dropped 2 bases and J dropped 2 bases, with 7 bases sitting between them. The CDR3 runs to 14 residues. The CDR3 DNA sequence: TGTGCCAGCAGTTACGGCAGACCTGGAAACACCATATATTTT. Its protein is CASSYGRPGNTIYF.

This clonotype was counted only a few times. This chain connects TRBV2 to TRBJ1-1; TRBD1 matches at 10 bases. Germline V CDR1 and CDR2: SNHLY, FYNNEI. V trimming: 6 bases; J trimming: 10 bases; junction bases outside the gene matches: 8. This CDR3 spans 13 amino acids. This CDR3 is CASSRTGGYGAFF. CDR3 nucleotide sequence: TGTGCCAGCAGCCGGACAGGGGGGTATGGAGCTTTCTTT. Full variable domain (remainder filled in from reference TRBV2 and TRBJ1-1): EPEVTQTPSHQVTQMGQEVILRCVPISNHLYFYWYRQILGQKVEFLVSFYNNEISEKSEIFDDQFSVERPDGSNFTLKIRSTKLEDSAMYFCASSRTGGYGAFFGQGTRLTVV.

This clonotype was picked up a small number of times. The chain combines TRBV7-8 with TRBJ2-7; TRBD1 matches 11 bases. The trim removed 5 bases at V and 7 bases at J, leaving 13 bases unmatched. Germline-derived CDR1 and CDR2 are SGHVS and FQNEAQ. This CDR3 contains 16 residues. Here the CDR3 reads CASSLTGTGGLLEQYF. CDR3 DNA sequence: TGTGCCAGCAGCCTTACCGGGACAGGGGGTTTGTTGGAGCAGTACTTC.

This clonotype appeared a few times. The V call is TRBV10-2, the J call TRBJ2-1; 9 positions agree with TRBD2. The CDR3 totals 16 residues. Germline V gene data show CDR1 as WSHSY and CDR2 as SAAADI. V gave up 6 bases and J gave up 0 bases; unmatched junction bases: 6. As DNA, the CDR3 is TGCGCCAGCAGCCACCGTAGCGGGAGCTCCTACAATGAGCAGTTCTTC. Protein: CASSHRSGSSYNEQFF.

This clonotype was seen at least ten times. The chain couples TRBV7-2 to TRBJ1-2, with 7 bases that match TRBD1. The germline V gene has CDR1 SGHTA and CDR2 FQGNSA. The CDR3 is made up of 14 amino acids. Losses at the gene ends were 3 bases for V and 0 bases for J; bases not matched to a gene: 1. The CDR3 DNA reads as TGTGCCAGCAGCTTGACAGGGTCTAACTATGGCTACACCTTC. Translation: CASSLTGSNYGYTF.

This clonotype was observed a few times. The rearrangement links TRBV20-1 to TRBJ2-7; D assignment may be TRBD1 or TRBD2 (6 bases each). The CDR3 loop spans 15 amino acids. The V end lost 0 bases, the J end lost 0 bases, and 12 bases lay between the germline ends. The germline gives CDR1 DFQATT, CDR2 SNEGSKA (reference sequence). The CDR3 coding sequence is TGCAGTGCTAGAGAGGGCCGGGGGCTCTCCTACGAGCAGTACTTC. Its protein is CSAREGRGLSYEQYF.

This clonotype was found many times. The chain joins TRBV5-1 to TRBJ2-1; no firm D call. Germline CDR1 reads SGHRS; CDR2 reads YFSETQ. The CDR3 is 16 amino acids. V dropped 2 bases and J dropped 0 bases, with 12 bases sitting between them. CDR3 sequence reads: CASSFRELSSYNEQFF. CDR3 DNA: TGCGCCAGCAGCTTTCGCGAGTTAAGCTCCTACAATGAGCAGTTCTTC.